The TCR beta chain described here comes from a study of identical twins. Only a few counts were recorded for this clonotype. The cDNA had a unique molecular identifier and a template-switch universal primer site. TCRdb re-called the 5' RACE reads with MiXCR, one entry per CDR3 protein. The data contain 600,000 to 800,000 distinct CDR3 sequences, around 20% of them singletons. Germline V gives CDR1 DFQATT, CDR2 SNEGSKA (reference sequence). V was trimmed by 3 bases and J by 3 bases, leaving 11 bases between them. CDR3 length equals 13 residues. The same specimen was also included in a second study, on T cells expressing NK-cell markers.

This clonotype was obtained from a woman younger than 30 in good health. This sequence joins TRBV20-1 and TRBJ1-2; D is undetermined. Input material: PBMCs. In DNA, the CDR3 is TGCAGTGCTAGGAAACGAGATTACTATGGCTACACCTTC. This sequence encodes CSARKRDYYGYTF.